The present TCR beta chain was sequenced within a study of cytomegalovirus exposure and HLA in healthy donors. Study background: Earlier findings included some 120 million unique TCR beta sequences obtained from about 180 million T cells.

The CDR3 totals 13 residues. Germline V gene sequence: CDR1 LNHNV, CDR2 YYDKDF (reference sequence). The V end lost 1 base, the J end lost 5 bases, and 8 bases lay between the germline ends. As for this clone: Its antigen is unidentified.

General study points: In an earlier analysis, about 87% or about 30%: the productive usage of most TCR beta V segments. In a later analysis, a missense DCLRE1C variant was linked to TCR beta V- and J-gene trimming.

Researchers ran the PCR with 60 Vbeta and 13 Jbeta primers. Generated by immunoSEQ multiplex PCR, the TCRdb table keeps only in-frame clones and is missing some. The table shows 90,000 to 150,000 clones, with roughly 80% occurring only once. V usage is TRBV15 and J usage is TRBJ2-5; D perhaps matches TRBD2 (6 bases). The receptor was isolated from a woman aged 18-29 years in good health and CMV-seronegative. What was sequenced was PBMCs. Here the CDR3 DNA reads TGTGCCACCAGCAGAGGTCGGGAGGAGACCCAGTACTTC. Translated, it gives CATSRGREETQYF.